Presented here are 12 T cell receptor beta chains from one specimen sequenced in a study of OX40 agonist ivuxolimab in advanced cancers. The repertoire was sequenced with immunoSEQ multiplex PCR; TCRdb's copy has only in-frame clones and lacks some. The sample has nearly 80,000 clones, 80% to 95% seen once. Sequenced material: CD4+ or CD8+ T cells sorted from blood, taken in a trial of the OX40 agonist ivuxolimab. These receptors originate from an adult with an advanced solid tumor such as melanoma, head and neck, liver or kidney cancer.

The chain is built from TRBV6-6 and TRBJ1-5, with 8 bases lining up with TRBD1. The CDR3 covers 14 residues. V shed 6 bases, J shed 6 bases, and the junction held 7 bases outside the gene matches. CDR1 and CDR2 (germline): MNHNY, SVGAGI (reference sequence). The DNA of the CDR3 is TGTGCCAGCAGAATTCAGGGGGCGGGTCAGCCCCAGCATTTT. This encodes CASRIQGAGQPQHF.

Only one count was recorded for this clone. This chain joins TRBV9 and TRBJ2-2; TRBD2 matches at 7 bases. The germline gives CDR1 SGDLS, CDR2 YYNGEE. Trimming removed 4 bases from V and 6 bases from J; junction bases left unmatched: 0. The CDR3 is 12 residues long. Written as DNA, the CDR3 is TGTGCCAGCAGCCTAGCGGCCGGGGAGCTGTTTTTT. Its translation: CASSLAAGELFF.

The chain recombines TRBV2 with TRBJ2-1; D could derive from TRBD1 or TRBD2 (5 bases each). This CDR3 is 15 amino acids long. Germline CDR1 and CDR2: SNHLY and FYNNEI. The V end lost 6 bases, the J end lost 0 bases, and 12 bases lay between the germline ends. The CDR3 DNA is TGTGCCAGCAGGGGGGAAGCGAGCTCCTACAATGAGCAGTTCTTC. This gives the protein CASRGEASSYNEQFF.

The chain employs TRBV7-2 and TRBJ1-5; 11 bases fit TRBD1. The CDR3 runs 14 residues. The germline V gene encodes CDR1 SGHTA and CDR2 FQGNSA. The junction had 7 bases not matched to a gene; V was cut back by 5 bases and J by 10 bases. The CDR3 DNA reads as TGTGCCAGCAGCCGGGGACAGGGGGAGCTCCCCCAGCATTTT. It codes for CASSRGQGELPQHF.

This clone was recorded a few times. The CDR3: CASSPGQANSPLHF. The CDR3 nucleotides are TGTGCCAGCAGTCCTGGACAGGCGAATTCACCCCTCCACTTT. V and J are TRBV27 and TRBJ1-6, with 7 positions matching TRBD1. The germline V gene has CDR1 MNHEY and CDR2 SMNVEV (reference sequence). The junction had 5 bases not matched to a gene; V was cut back by 5 bases and J by 7 bases. This CDR3 has 14 residues.

The chain links TRBV10-3 to TRBJ2-3; the match to TRBD2 covers 7 bases. Germline values: CDR1 ENHRY, CDR2 SYGVKD. Trimming took 2 bases from V and 5 from J; bases not matched to a gene: 1. The CDR3 contains 13 residues. This CDR3 reads CAISEGEGDTQYF. CDR3 DNA sequence: TGTGCCATCAGTGAGGGGGAGGGAGATACGCAGTATTTT.

This chain links TRBV2 with TRBJ2-6; no reliable D call. Germline V lookup: CDR1 SNHLY, CDR2 FYNNEI. The CDR3 spans 14 residues. The V end lost 8 bases, the J end lost 0 bases, and 8 bases lay between the germline ends. CDR3 loop: CASLLGSGANVLTF. DNA for the CDR3: TGTGCCAGCTTGTTGGGCTCTGGGGCCAACGTCCTGACTTTC.

The V gene is TRBV29-1, the J gene TRBJ1-1; a possible D gene is TRBD1 (6 bases). The V gene's germline CDR1 is SQVTM and CDR2 ANQGSEA. The CDR3 is 12 amino acids. Trimming took 8 bases from V and 4 from J, leaving 14 bases between them. CDR3 region: CSFRGAGTEAFF. CDR3 bases: TGCAGCTTCCGGGGGGCAGGCACTGAAGCTTTCTTT.

The rearrangement joins TRBV30 to TRBJ2-7, with D possibly being TRBD1 (5 bases). V shed 3 bases and J shed 4 bases, with 10 bases lying between them. The CDR3 has 12 residues. Germline CDR1 is GTSNPN and CDR2 is SVGIG (reference sequence). CDR3 bases: TGTGCCTGGAGACGCCAGGGTTACGAGCAGTACTTC. Amino acid sequence: CAWRRQGYEQYF.

This chain links TRBV5-1 with TRBJ1-2; D not resolved. Germline V lookup: CDR1 SGHRS, CDR2 YFSETQ. V gave up 2 bases and J gave up 1 base, with 12 bases separating them. This CDR3 has 15 amino acids. CDR3 protein: CASSLLANGNYGYTF. The CDR3 DNA is TGCGCCAGCAGCTTATTAGCCAACGGTAACTATGGCTACACCTTC. The variable domain in full, with the rest retrieved from reference TRBV5-1 and TRBJ1-2, is KAGVTQTPRYLIKTRGQQVTLSCSPISGHRSVSWYQQTPGQGLQFLFEYFSETQRNKGNFPGRFSGRQFSNSRSEMNVSTLELGDSALYLCASSLLANGNYGYTFGSGTRLTVV.

The rearrangement uses TRBV2 and TRBJ2-3; no firm D call. The germline V gene has CDR1 SNHLY and CDR2 FYNNEI. The ends were cut back, 6 bases at V and 1 base at J, with 11 bases in the middle. The CDR3 is 14 residues long. The CDR3 spells CASRPETGTDTQYF. As DNA, the CDR3 is TGTGCCAGCAGGCCCGAAACGGGCACAGATACGCAGTATTTT.

V and J are TRBV11-2 and TRBJ2-7; 13 positions agree with TRBD2. Per the germline V gene, CDR1 is SGHAT and CDR2 is FQNNGV. J was trimmed by 4 bases and V by 0 bases; bases with no gene match: 0. CDR3 length: 15 amino acids. Here the CDR3 DNA reads TGTGCCAGCAGCTTAGAACTAGCGGGGGGGTACGAGCAGTACGTC. It encodes CASSLELAGGYEQYV.